By its share, the clone carrying this TCR beta chain is medium-sized. These data are taken from a study of spatial heterogeneity in lung cancer. Study details: Sequences of the beta chain were consistently detected in greater numbers than alpha-chain sequences. In raw reads, more than eight appearances on average were recorded for each unique TCR and UMI combination.

Every molecule of TCR cDNA had its own unique molecular identifier. TCRdb re-called the 5' RACE reads with MiXCR, one entry per CDR3 protein. The sample shows some 6,900 distinct CDR3 sequences, about 4% of them seen only once. Described time point: sample taken at primary tumor resection. Tumor, nontumor lung or frozen PBMC supplied whole RNA, sequenced without sorting. More than 70 TRACERx patients with early, untreated non-small cell lung cancer donated samples. The CDR3 contains 16 residues. In germline, CDR1 is MDHEN, CDR2 SYDVKM. Trimming removed 5 bases at V and 3 bases at J, with 17 bases between.

This sample comprised normal lung tissue next to the tumor, obtained at surgery. This chain links TRBV28 with TRBJ2-1; D tentatively fits TRBD1 or TRBD2 (6 bases each). The receptor's source is a female donor with early-stage non-small cell lung cancer. In DNA, the CDR3 is TGTGCCAGCAGTACCTCAGTGGGGGGCCTCTACAATGAGCAGTTCTTC. Protein: CASSTSVGGLYNEQFF.